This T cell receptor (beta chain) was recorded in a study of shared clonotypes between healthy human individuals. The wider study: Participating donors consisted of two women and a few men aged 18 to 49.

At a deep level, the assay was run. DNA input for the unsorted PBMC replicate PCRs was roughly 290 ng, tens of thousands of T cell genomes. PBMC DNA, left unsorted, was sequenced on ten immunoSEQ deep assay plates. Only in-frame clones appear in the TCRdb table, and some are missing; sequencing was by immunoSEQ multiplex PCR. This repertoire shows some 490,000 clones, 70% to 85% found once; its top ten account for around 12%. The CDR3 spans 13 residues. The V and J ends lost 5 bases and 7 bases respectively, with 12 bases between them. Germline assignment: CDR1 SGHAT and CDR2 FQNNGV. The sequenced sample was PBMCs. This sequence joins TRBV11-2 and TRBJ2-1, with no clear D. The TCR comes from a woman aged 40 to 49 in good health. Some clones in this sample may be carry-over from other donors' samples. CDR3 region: CASSESGRNEQFF. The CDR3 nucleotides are TGTGCCAGCAGCGAATCTGGAAGAAATGAGCAGTTCTTC.